A selection of T cell receptor beta chains follows, all from one sample in a study of cytomegalovirus exposure and HLA in healthy donors. Produced via immunoSEQ multiplex PCR; TCRdb's table is partial and in-frame only. This table has about 93,000 clones, about 80% appearing once. Source material: PBMCs. The origin of the receptors is a man aged 25 to 45 in good health and CMV-seronegative. The CDR3 runs from the conserved cysteine through the conserved F or W. Each record gives: D gene, J gene, V gene, clone size, CDR3 protein, CDR3 DNA. A D gene is named only where the DNA matches it firmly. Clone size appears in some rows only: once, few, many, or a class for an expanded clone.

TRBD1 | TRBJ1-2 | TRBV5-6 | few | CASSLVWQGVGYTF | TGTGCCAGCAGCTTGGTTTGGCAGGGGGTTGGCTACACCTTC
TRBD1 | TRBJ1-2 | TRBV5-1 | NA | CASSWTGGPYGYTF | TGCGCCAGCAGCTGGACAGGGGGCCCCTATGGCTACACCTTC
TRBD2 | TRBJ2-1 | TRBV2 | few | CASSESAASGRPYNEQFF | TGTGCCAGCAGTGAATCGGCGGCTAGCGGGAGGCCCTACAATGAGCAGTTCTTC
NA | TRBJ1-4 | TRBV28 | once | CASSDRGKLFF | TGTGCCAGCAGTGATCGGGGAAAACTGTTTTTT
NA | TRBJ2-7 | TRBV19 | NA | CASSATGFDYEQYF | TGTGCCAGTAGTGCCACAGGGTTCGACTACGAGCAGTACTTC
TRBD1 | TRBJ2-7 | TRBV4-3 | few | CASSQEAQGLFYEQYF | TGCGCCAGCAGCCAAGAGGCACAGGGGTTATTCTACGAGCAGTACTTC
TRBD1 | TRBJ1-4 | TRBV9 | NA | CASSAGTDFATNEKLFF | TGTGCCAGCAGCGCCGGGACAGACTTTGCAACTAATGAAAAACTGTTTTTT
NA | TRBJ1-1 | TRBV6-1 | NA | CASSVQGSTEAFF | TGTGCCAGCAGTGTTCAGGGGTCCACTGAAGCTTTCTTT
TRBD1 | TRBJ2-5 | TRBV30 | NA | CAWDPGQGGLETQYF | TGTGCCTGGGATCCGGGACAGGGGGGTTTGGAGACCCAGTACTTC
NA | TRBJ1-1 | TRBV4-2 | NA | CASSQEWSMNTEAFF | TGTGCCAGCAGCCAAGAATGGAGCATGAACACTGAAGCTTTCTTT
TRBD1 | TRBJ1-5 | TRBV6-6 | NA | CASRRGQGGQPQHF | TGTGCCAGCAGACGTGGACAGGGCGGGCAGCCCCAGCATTTT
TRBD1 | TRBJ1-1 | TRBV9 | NA | CASSRQGSMNTEAFF | TGTGCCAGCAGCCGACAGGGGTCGATGAACACTGAAGCTTTCTTT
NA | TRBJ1-1 | TRBV4-2 | NA | CASSQDRGAGNTEAFF | TGTGCCAGCAGCCAAGATCGGGGGGCGGGGAACACTGAAGCTTTCTTT
TRBD1 | TRBJ2-7 | TRBV18 | NA | CASSPGTGEYEQYF | TGTGCCAGCTCCCCCGGGACAGGGGAATACGAGCAGTACTTC
TRBD1 | TRBJ1-3 | TRBV9 | NA | CASSASGGYSRNTIYF | TGTGCCAGCAGTGCTTCAGGGGGGTACTCTAGAAACACCATATATTTT
NA | TRBJ2-1 | TRBV7-9 | NA | CASSLQRQLQFF | TGTGCCAGCAGCTTACAACGACAGTTACAGTTCTTC
NA | TRBJ1-3 | TRBV5-1 | NA | CASSLHASYAPRRTVSGNTIYF | TGCGCCAGCAGCTTGCACGCCAGCTACGCGCCGAGACGGACAGTCTCTGGAAACACCATATATTTT
TRBD2 | TRBJ2-5 | TRBV11-3 | NA | CASSLDEASGETQYF | TGTGCCAGCAGCTTAGATGAGGCTAGCGGAGAGACCCAGTACTTC
NA | TRBJ1-2 | TRBV6-1 | NA | CASSEWAGANYGYTF | TGTGCCAGCAGTGAATGGGCGGGGGCTAACTATGGCTACACCTTC
NA | TRBJ2-5 | TRBV21-1 | NA | CASATMGPEYPETQYF | TGTGCCAGCGCAACAATGGGGCCCGAATACCCGGAGACCCAGTACTTC
NA | TRBJ1-4 | TRBV2 | few | CASSEWSRKLFF | TGTGCCAGCAGTGAATGGTCGAGAAAACTGTTTTTT
NA | TRBJ2-6 | TRBV7-3 | NA | CASSSLGFGSGANVLTF | TGTGCCAGCAGCTCTCTAGGTTTTGGCTCTGGGGCCAACGTCCTGACTTTC
NA | TRBJ2-1 | TRBV11-3 | NA | CASSSRRSEVSYNEQFF | TGTGCCAGCAGCTCCCGTCGCAGCGAGGTCTCCTACAATGAGCAGTTCTTC
TRBD1 | TRBJ1-1 | TRBV27 | NA | CASSFTGGARYTEAFF | TGTGCCAGCAGTTTTACAGGGGGCGCGCGGTACACTGAAGCTTTCTTT
NA | TRBJ1-2 | TRBV9 | NA | CASSVEVGGYYGYTF | TGTGCCAGCAGCGTAGAAGTGGGGGGATACTATGGCTACACCTTC
NA | TRBJ2-4 | TRBV25-1 | once | CASSGDRGDIQYF | TGTGCCAGCAGTGGTGACCGCGGGGACATTCAGTACTTC
TRBD1 | TRBJ1-2 | TRBV6-6 | few | CASSFPGGGYTF | TGTGCCAGCAGTTTCCCAGGGGGTGGCTACACCTTC
TRBD2 | TRBJ2-3 | TRBV10-3 | NA | CAISGTSGGSTDTQYF | TGTGCCATCAGCGGGACTAGCGGGGGTAGCACAGATACGCAGTATTTT
TRBD1 | TRBJ1-5 | TRBV13 | NA | CASSLGGYRGLPLPQPQHF | TGTGCCAGCAGCTTAGGCGGGTACAGGGGCCTTCCTCTCCCTCAGCCCCAGCATTTT
TRBD1 | TRBJ1-4 | TRBV5-1 | NA | CASSLGWYRGTTNEKLFF | TGCGCCAGCAGCTTGGGTTGGTACAGGGGTACAACTAATGAAAAACTGTTTTTT
TRBD1 | TRBJ1-2 | TRBV19 | NA | CASSLGQAGGANYGYTF | TGTGCCAGTAGCCTCGGACAGGCGGGGGGAGCTAACTATGGCTACACCTTC
TRBD1 | TRBJ1-1 | TRBV7-2 | NA | CASSKGRGWTEAFF | TGTGCCAGCAGCAAGGGCAGGGGGTGGACTGAAGCTTTCTTT
NA | TRBJ1-4 | TRBV5-8 | once | CASSLVQGSNTNEKLFF | TGTGCCAGCAGCTTGGTGCAGGGAAGTAATACTAATGAAAAACTGTTTTTT
NA | TRBJ1-3 | TRBV6-6 | NA | CASSNLRSASGNTIYF | TGTGCCAGCAGTAACCTCAGGTCGGCCTCTGGAAACACCATATATTTT
NA | TRBJ2-7 | TRBV5-6 | NA | CASSPDDRAYEQYF | TGTGCCAGCAGCCCAGACGACAGAGCCTACGAGCAGTACTTC
TRBD1 | TRBJ1-4 | TRBV6-5 | NA | CASSARQGYNEKLFF | TGTGCCAGCAGTGCCCGACAGGGTTATAATGAAAAACTGTTTTTT
TRBD2 | TRBJ2-3 | TRBV7-6 | NA | CASSLAPSGGADTQYF | TGTGCCAGCAGCTTAGCCCCTAGCGGGGGGGCAGATACGCAGTATTTT
NA | TRBJ1-5 | TRBV7-9 | once | CASSHMSGGPQHF | TGTGCCAGCAGCCACATGTCGGGGGGCCCCCAGCATTTT
TRBD1 | TRBJ1-1 | TRBV7-2 | NA | CASSLDRGDTEAFF | TGTGCCAGCAGTCTCGACAGGGGTGACACTGAAGCTTTCTTT
NA | TRBJ1-5 | TRBV6-5 | NA | CASSWTVGSNQPQHF | TGTGCCAGCAGTTGGACAGTGGGCAGCAATCAGCCCCAGCATTTT
NA | TRBJ1-1 | TRBV19 | NA | CASRRKIGFANTEAFF | TGTGCCAGTAGGAGGAAGATTGGTTTCGCGAACACTGAAGCTTTCTTT
TRBD2 | TRBJ2-2 | TRBV7-9 | once | CASSLGVSGGKLFF | TGTGCCAGCAGCTTAGGAGTTTCGGGGGGGAAGCTGTTTTTT
NA | TRBJ1-2 | TRBV29-1 | NA | CSVEDPRGELYGYTF | TGCAGCGTTGAAGATCCCCGGGGGGAACTCTATGGCTACACCTTC
NA | TRBJ1-1 | TRBV4-1 | NA | CASGLRQIMNTEAFF | TGCGCCAGCGGCCTACGACAGATTATGAACACTGAAGCTTTCTTT
NA | TRBJ2-3 | TRBV7-9 | NA | CASSLGTSTDTQYF | TGTGCCAGCAGCTTAGGGACTAGCACAGATACGCAGTATTTT
NA | TRBJ1-4 | TRBV4-1 | few | CASSQTWTVNEKLFF | TGCGCCAGCAGCCAAACTTGGACAGTTAATGAAAAACTGTTTTTT
NA | TRBJ2-7 | TRBV4-3 | few | CASSREQGVYEQYF | TGCGCCAGCAGCCGGGAACAGGGAGTGTACGAGCAGTACTTC
NA | TRBJ2-3 | TRBV5-6 | NA | CASSSGDSVSTDTQYF | TGTGCCAGCAGCTCAGGGGATTCTGTTAGCACAGATACGCAGTATTTT
NA | TRBJ1-2 | TRBV6-5 | few | CASSRQSNYGYTF | TGTGCCAGCAGTCGACAGAGTAACTATGGCTACACCTTC
TRBD1 | TRBJ1-2 | TRBV13 | NA | CASSSTGTGAYGYTF | TGTGCCAGCAGCTCTACCGGGACAGGAGCCTATGGCTACACCTTC
NA | TRBJ1-2 | TRBV14 | NA | CASSPSTTNYGYTF | TGTGCCAGCAGCCCCTCTACGACTAACTATGGCTACACCTTC
TRBD2 | TRBJ2-7 | TRBV7-9 | NA | CASSPGGGGTRPSF | TGTGCCAGCAGCCCTGGGGGTGGGGGGACTAGACCTTCTTTC
NA | TRBJ2-1 | TRBV13 | few | CASSPNLDRFNEQFF | TGTGCCAGCAGCCCGAATCTCGACAGGTTCAATGAGCAGTTCTTC
TRBD1 | TRBJ1-1 | TRBV7-9 | NA | CASSLGDSQNTEAFF | TGTGCCAGCAGCTTAGGGGACAGTCAGAACACTGAAGCTTTCTTT
NA | TRBJ1-2 | TRBV4-1 | NA | CASSQDAGKTNYGYTF | TGCGCCAGCAGCCAAGATGCAGGGAAGACTAACTATGGCTACACCTTC
TRBD1 | TRBJ1-1 | TRBV7-9 | NA | CASRPWGQGTEAFF | TGTGCCAGCAGACCCTGGGGACAGGGTACTGAAGCTTTCTTT
TRBD1 | TRBJ2-1 | TRBV7-3 | NA | CASSLTLTGREQFF | TGTGCCAGCAGCCTGACATTGACAGGGCGTGAGCAGTTCTTC
TRBD2 | TRBJ2-1 | TRBV18 | NA | CASSPGGRSNNEQFF | TGTGCCAGCTCACCAGGCGGGAGGTCTAACAATGAGCAGTTCTTC
NA | TRBJ1-1 | TRBV5-1 | few | CASSSGGRNTEAFF | TGCGCCAGCAGCTCGGGGGGGAGGAACACTGAAGCTTTCTTT
TRBD1 | TRBJ2-1 | TRBV7-9 | once | CASSSKPGQPYNEQFF | TGTGCCAGCAGCTCAAAACCGGGACAGCCGTACAATGAGCAGTTCTTC